Shown below are 28 T cell receptor beta chains from a single sample sequenced in a study of blood T cell repertoires in COVID-19. Only in-frame clones appear in the TCRdb table, and some are missing; sequencing was by immunoSEQ multiplex PCR. The repertoire consists of approximately 150,000 clones, with 70% to 90% occurring once and the leading ten covering 2.5% to 4%. The sequenced sample was peripheral blood. Receptor source: a man in his 70s with acute or convalescent COVID-19.

CDR3 nucleotides: TGTGCCAGCAGTGAAAAACCAGGACAGGAGAAAGAGACCCAGTACTTC. Translation gives CASSEKPGQEKETQYF. This chain joins TRBV6-1 and TRBJ2-5; 7 bases align to TRBD1. CDR3 size: 16 residues. Germline trimming cut 2 bases from V and 3 bases from J; bases unmatched to any gene: 9. CDR1 and CDR2 (germline): MNHNS, SASEGT.

V usage is TRBV4-3 and J usage is TRBJ1-6, with D hard to call. This CDR3 comprises 16 residues. V was pared by 1 base and J by 4 bases, with 11 bases between. CDR1 and CDR2 (germline): LGHNA, YSLEER. CDR3 DNA: TGCGCCAGCAGCCAAGCCGGGAGAGGTTATAATTCACCCCTCCACTTT. Its protein product is CASSQAGRGYNSPLHF.

The table lists this clone with a few counts. Relative to the germline gene, one junction end is altered; a read error may explain this. The chain joins TRBV7-7 to TRBJ2-1; D perhaps matches TRBD1 (5 bases). The CDR3 has 14 residues. Germline V gene sequence: CDR1 SSHAT, CDR2 FNYEAQ (reference sequence). The CDR3 sequence is CASSLATGYNEQFF. For the CDR3, the DNA is TGTGCTAGCAGCTTAGCTACAGGTTACAATGAGCAGTTCTTC.

The chain has TRBV14 and TRBJ2-1; a possible D gene is TRBD1 (5 bases). The CDR3 covers 16 residues. Trimming stripped 3 bases from V and 3 bases from J, with 15 bases between. The germline CDR1 and CDR2 sequences are SGHDN and FVKESK. CDR3 protein: CASSQTDLQYYNEQFF. In DNA form, the CDR3 reads TGTGCCAGCAGCCAGACAGACCTCCAGTACTACAATGAGCAGTTCTTC.

This clone was seen once. V and J are TRBV19 and TRBJ2-1; TRBD2 aligns across 9 bases. Germline CDR1 and CDR2: LNHDA and SQIVND (reference sequence). CDR3 length equals 14 residues. The ends lost 6 bases at V and 2 bases at J; junction bases unmatched: 2. CDR3 in DNA: TGTGCCAGTAGAGCTAGCGGGACCTACAATGAGCAGTTCTTC. This gives the protein CASRASGTYNEQFF.

The gene calls are TRBV20-1 and TRBJ1-5; D remains ambiguous. The CDR3 extends over 11 amino acids. Germline-derived CDR1 and CDR2 are DFQATT and SNEGSKA (reference sequence). Trimming left V 5 bases short and J 9 bases short, with 11 bases between. CDR3 amino acids: CSAPAVGPQHF. DNA of the CDR3: TGCAGTGCTCCTGCCGTCGGGCCCCAGCATTTT.

This chain joins TRBV14 and TRBJ2-3; a weak D match, TRBD2 (6 bases). V was shortened by 0 bases and J by 2 bases, with 18 bases between the two germline ends. There are 18 residues in the CDR3. CDR1 is SGHDN and CDR2 is FVKESK in the germline V gene. CDR3: CASSQEATSTSLTDTQYF. The CDR3 nucleotides read TGTGCCAGCAGCCAAGAGGCTACTAGCACCAGCCTCACAGATACGCAGTATTTT. Looking up the rest from reference TRBV14 and TRBJ2-3 gives the full variable domain: EAGVTQFPSHSVIEKGQTVTLRCDPISGHDNLYWYRRVMGKEIKFLLHFVKESKQDESGMPNNRFLAERTGGTYSTLKVQPAELEDSGVYFCASSQEATSTSLTDTQYFGPGTRLTVL.

The chain couples TRBV6-5 to TRBJ2-3, with D maybe TRBD2 (5 bases). CDR3 size: 14 residues. Germline V gene lookup returns CDR1 MNHEY and CDR2 SVGAGI. V was cut by 2 bases and J by 4 bases, with 10 bases left in between. This CDR3 reads CASSYQLGADTQYF. CDR3 DNA: TGTGCCAGCAGTTACCAACTAGGTGCAGATACGCAGTATTTT.

The rearrangement uses TRBV5-5 and TRBJ2-7; TRBD1 aligns across 9 bases. The CDR3 covers 15 residues. CDR1 and CDR2 from the germline V gene are SGHKS and YYEKEE (reference sequence). After removal of 4 bases from V and 2 bases from J, the junction contained 7 bases not matched to a gene. In DNA, the CDR3 is TGTGCCAGCAGCATAGGACAGGGGTCTCCCTACGAGCAGTACTTC. Amino acid sequence: CASSIGQGSPYEQYF.

The J gene is TRBJ2-3, the V gene TRBV29-1, with D uncertain. There are 12 residues in the CDR3. V was trimmed by 1 base and J by 2 bases, leaving 4 bases between them. The germline V gene has CDR1 SQVTM and CDR2 ANQGSEA. The CDR3, as DNA: TGCAGCGTTGAAGGGGCCACAGATACGCAGTATTTT. It is translated as CSVEGATDTQYF.

V and J are TRBV23-1 and TRBJ2-2; D is possibly TRBD2 (6 bases). TRBV23-1 is classed as an ORF, of uncertain function. V was clipped by 2 bases and J by 5 bases, with 18 bases between them. This CDR3 has 17 amino acids. Here the CDR3 reads CASSQRSDSGGTGELFF. CDR3 coding DNA: TGCGCCAGCAGTCAACGTTCCGACTCAGGAGGGACCGGGGAGCTGTTTTTT.

The chain is built from TRBV5-4 and TRBJ2-7; 8 bases agree with TRBD2. This CDR3 is built from 15 residues. The germline V gene has CDR1 SGHNT and CDR2 YYREEE (reference sequence). V dropped 7 bases and J dropped 3; count of bases not matched to a gene: 12. The CDR3 nucleotides are TGTGCCAGCTCCTCCGGGGGGGCGCAGCTCTACGAGCAGTACTTC. Its protein product is CASSSGGAQLYEQYF. The complete variable domain, with remaining parts taken from reference TRBV5-4 and TRBJ2-7, reads ETGVTQSPTHLIKTRGQQVTLRCSSQSGHNTVSWYQQALGQGPQFIFQYYREEENGRGNFPPRFSGLQFPNYSSELNVNALELDDSALYLCASSSGGAQLYEQYFGPGTRLTVT.

The chain is built from TRBV28 and TRBJ2-6; 11 positions agree with TRBD1. Losses at the gene ends were 3 bases for V and 4 bases for J; bases not matched to a gene: 11. This CDR3 is 19 amino acids long. Germline V gene lookup returns CDR1 MDHEN and CDR2 SYDVKM. This CDR3 reads CASSLLGQGATAGANVLTF. CDR3 DNA: TGTGCCAGCAGTTTGTTAGGACAGGGGGCTACAGCGGGGGCCAACGTCCTGACTTTC.

V gene TRBV5-8 combines with J gene TRBJ2-7, with 10 bases lining up with TRBD2. The CDR3 consists of 14 residues. Germline V CDR1 and CDR2: SGHTS, YDEGEE. Trimming cost V 5 bases and J 3 bases; bases outside gene matches: 5. The CDR3 coding sequence is TGTGCCAGCAGGGGGACTAGCGCCGTCTACGAGCAGTACTTC. It codes for CASRGTSAVYEQYF. Full variable domain (rest looked up from reference TRBV5-8 and TRBJ2-7): EAGVTQSPTHLIKTRGQQATLRCSPISGHTSVYWYQQALGLGLQFLLWYDEGEERNRGNFPPRFSGRQFPNYSSELNVNALELEDSALYLCASRGTSAVYEQYFGPGTRLTVT.

V and J are TRBV7-9 and TRBJ1-2; D remains ambiguous. This CDR3 is built from 13 residues. Germline V lookup: CDR1 SEHNR, CDR2 FQNEAQ (reference sequence). Trimming took 0 bases from V and 2 from J, leaving 4 bases between them. The CDR3 reads CASSLAANYGYTF. The CDR3 DNA follows: TGTGCCAGCAGCTTAGCCGCGAACTATGGCTACACCTTC. Supplemented by reference TRBV7-9 and TRBJ1-2, the full variable domain reads DTGVSQNPRHKITKRGQNVTFRCDPISEHNRLYWYRQTLGQGPEFLTYFQNEAQLEKSRLLSDRFSAERPKGSFSTLEIQRTEQGDSAMYLCASSLAANYGYTFGSGTRLTVV.

The rearrangement joins TRBV4-3 to TRBJ2-1; 12 bases are shared with TRBD2. The CDR3 totals 17 residues. From germline, CDR1 is LGHNA and CDR2 YSLEER. The V segment lost 0 bases and the J segment 5 bases; nucleotides outside the gene matches: 5. Here the CDR3 reads CASSQDQTSGRHNEQFF. DNA of the CDR3: TGCGCCAGCAGCCAAGATCAAACTAGCGGGAGGCACAATGAGCAGTTCTTC.

The rearrangement joins TRBV14 to TRBJ2-1, with 7 bases lining up with TRBD1. Germline CDR1 and CDR2: SGHDN and FVKESK. V was clipped by 6 bases and J by 1 base; unmatched bases: 6. This CDR3 has 15 amino acids. The CDR3 DNA follows: TGTGCCAGCAGGTCCGGGACAGATTCCTACAATGAGCAGTTCTTC. Amino acid sequence: CASRSGTDSYNEQFF.

The chain is built from TRBV19 and TRBJ2-3, with TRBD2 matching 7 bases. After removal of 2 bases from V and 3 bases from J, the junction contained 5 bases not matched to a gene. The CDR3 spans 15 residues. Germline V gene lookup returns CDR1 LNHDA and CDR2 SQIVND (reference sequence). DNA for the CDR3: TGTGCCAGTAGTATAACGACTAGCAAGACAGATACGCAGTATTTT. The encoded protein is CASSITTSKTDTQYF. The full variable domain, with the rest looked up from reference TRBV19 and TRBJ2-3, is DGGITQSPKYLFRKEGQNVTLSCEQNLNHDAMYWYRQDPGQGLRLIYYSQIVNDFQKGDIAEGYSVSREKKESFPLTVTSAQKNPTAFYLCASSITTSKTDTQYFGPGTRLTVL.

The chain has TRBV5-1 and TRBJ2-2; D uncertain. The CDR3 runs to 13 residues. Trimming took 4 bases from V and 3 from J, leaving 7 bases between them. The germline CDR1 and CDR2 sequences are SGHRS and YFSETQ. The CDR3 sequence: CASSRLYTGELFF. The DNA of the CDR3 is TGCGCCAGCAGCCGACTTTACACCGGGGAGCTGTTTTTT.

This chain links TRBV18 with TRBJ1-1, with 8 bases fitting TRBD1. The germline gives CDR1 KGHSH, CDR2 LQKENI. CDR3 size: 14 residues. Trimming at V came to 5 bases and at J to 2 bases, leaving 4 bases not matched to a gene. The DNA for the CDR3 is TGTGCCAGCTCATCGACAGGGGTAAACACTGAAGCTTTCTTT. Its translation: CASSSTGVNTEAFF. Full variable domain (missing parts from reference TRBV18 and TRBJ1-1): NAGVMQNPRHLVRRRGQEARLRCSPMKGHSHVYWYRQLPEEGLKFMVYLQKENIIDESGMPKERFSAEFPKEGPSILRIQQVVRGDSAAYFCASSSTGVNTEAFFGQGTRLTVV.

The chain links TRBV19 to TRBJ2-2; 9 bases agree with TRBD1. This CDR3 has 16 residues. Germline CDR1 is LNHDA and CDR2 is SQIVND (reference sequence). V was pared by 4 bases and J by 3 bases, with 6 bases of the junction left unmatched. The CDR3 reads CASSKGQGGYTGELFF. The DNA for the CDR3 is TGTGCCAGTAGTAAGGGACAGGGAGGATACACCGGGGAGCTGTTTTTT.

V is TRBV24-1 and J is TRBJ2-7; D remains ambiguous. This CDR3 is built from 13 residues. Per germline, CDR1 KGHDR and CDR2 SFDVKD. V shed 5 bases and J shed 5 bases, with 12 bases lying between them. CDR3 region: CATSVRREDEQYF. CDR3 nucleotides: TGTGCCACCAGTGTACGGCGAGAGGACGAGCAGTACTTC.

This rearrangement joins TRBV18 to TRBJ2-3, with 9 bases aligning to TRBD2. In germline, CDR1 is KGHSH, CDR2 LQKENI. V was clipped by 3 bases and J by 1 base; unmatched bases: 8. CDR3 size: 17 residues. CDR3 sequence: CASSPLGLAAGTDTQYF. For the CDR3, the DNA is TGTGCCAGCTCACCCCTGGGACTAGCCGCCGGCACAGATACGCAGTATTTT.

As regards this clone: A junction boundary mismatches the germline segment, possibly from a read error. The chain recombines TRBV7-7 with TRBJ2-1; TRBD2 matches 14 bases. From germline, CDR1 is SSHAT and CDR2 FNYEAQ (reference sequence). The CDR3 contains 15 residues. This CDR3 is CASSQTGLAGEVQFF. The CDR3 DNA reads TGTGCTAGCAGCCAAACGGGACTAGCGGGAGAGGTGCAGTTCTTC.

This chain links TRBV9 with TRBJ2-3; maybe TRBD1 (5 bases). CDR3 length: 16 amino acids. Germline V lookup: CDR1 SGDLS, CDR2 YYNGEE. V lost 0 bases and J 0 bases, leaving 11 bases between the germline ends. CDR3 nucleotide sequence: TGTGCCAGCAGCGTAGGGTCAGGGTCTAGCACAGATACGCAGTATTTT. Translated, it gives CASSVGSGSSTDTQYF.

The genes are TRBV9 and TRBJ1-3; D remains unclear. V lost 4 bases, J lost 9 bases, and 5 bases lay in between. Germline CDR1 reads SGDLS; CDR2 reads YYNGEE. This CDR3 has 10 amino acids. CDR3 sequence reads: CASSLFTIYF. CDR3 DNA: TGTGCCAGCAGCCTCTTCACCATATATTTT.

This chain links TRBV5-1 with TRBJ1-4; TRBD1 matches at 8 bases. The CDR3 loop spans 14 amino acids. With V trimmed by 4 bases and J by 8 bases, 7 bases remained unmatched. CDR1 is SGHRS and CDR2 is YFSETQ in the germline V gene. The CDR3 protein is CASSRTGNGEKLFF. The CDR3 DNA reads TGCGCCAGCAGCCGGACAGGGAACGGCGAAAAACTGTTTTTT.

There are a few counts of this clone. This chain links TRBV3-1 (or the pseudogene TRBV3-2) with TRBJ2-5; TRBD2 matches 11 bases. Germline trimming cut 6 bases from V and 5 bases from J; bases unmatched to any gene: 5. CDR1 is LGHDT, CDR2 YNNKEL, per germline (reference sequence). The CDR3 loop spans 14 amino acids. The CDR3: CASRWASGRETQYF. DNA for the CDR3: TGTGCCAGCAGGTGGGCTAGCGGGAGGGAGACCCAGTACTTC.